This TCR beta chain was obtained from a study of cytomegalovirus exposure and HLA in healthy donors. Notes on the study in general: HLA restriction was apparent for most CMV-associated TCR beta chains in a later analysis. Earlier findings revealed that most TCR beta V segments proved productive either about 90% or about 30% of the time. Most observed TCR sequences were rare, whereas some public TCRs were detected in many donors. HLA alleles were associated with some 16,000 TCR beta sequences in a later analysis at 0.05 false discovery rate.

Notes on this clone: Antigen specificity is unknown.

This PCR relied on a set of 60 Vbeta primers and 13 Jbeta primers. Generated by immunoSEQ multiplex PCR, the TCRdb table keeps only in-frame clones and is missing some. This sample has around 150,000 clones; more than 80% occur once, and the top ten carry 6.5% to 7.5%. Germline CDR1 LGHNA, CDR2 YNFKEQ. The CDR3 contains 15 residues. After removal of 4 bases from V and 2 bases from J, the junction contained 4 bases not matched to a gene. The chain uses TRBV4-2 and TRBJ2-7, with 11 bases aligning to TRBD1. Material: PBMCs. This sequence was found in a woman under 40 in good health and CMV-seropositive. The CDR3, as DNA: TGTGCCAGCAGCCCAGGGACAGGGGGTCCCTACGAGCAGTACTTC. Amino acid sequence: CASSPGTGGPYEQYF.